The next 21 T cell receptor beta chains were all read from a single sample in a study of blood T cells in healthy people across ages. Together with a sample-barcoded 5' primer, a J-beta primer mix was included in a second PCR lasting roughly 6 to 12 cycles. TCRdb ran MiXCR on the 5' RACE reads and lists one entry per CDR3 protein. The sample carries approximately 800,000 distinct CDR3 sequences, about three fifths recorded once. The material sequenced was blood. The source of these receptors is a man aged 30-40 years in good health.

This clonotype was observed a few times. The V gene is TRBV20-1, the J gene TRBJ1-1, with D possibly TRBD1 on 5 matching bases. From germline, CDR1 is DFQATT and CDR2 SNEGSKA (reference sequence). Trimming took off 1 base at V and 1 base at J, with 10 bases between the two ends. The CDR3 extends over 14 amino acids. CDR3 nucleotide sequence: TGCAGTGCTAGAGGACAGCCCCAGAACACTGAAGCTTTCTTT. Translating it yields CSARGQPQNTEAFF.

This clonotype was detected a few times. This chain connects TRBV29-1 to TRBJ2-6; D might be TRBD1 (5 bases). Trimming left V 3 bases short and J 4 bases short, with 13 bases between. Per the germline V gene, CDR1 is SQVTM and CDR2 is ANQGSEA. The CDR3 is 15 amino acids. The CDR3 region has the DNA TGCAGCGTTGAGATTCGGACACAAGGGGCCAACGTCCTGACTTTC. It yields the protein CSVEIRTQGANVLTF.

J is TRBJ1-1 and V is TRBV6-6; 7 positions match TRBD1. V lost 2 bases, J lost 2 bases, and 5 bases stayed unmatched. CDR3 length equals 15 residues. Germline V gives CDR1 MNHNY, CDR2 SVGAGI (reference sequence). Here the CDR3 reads CASSYPGTVNTEAFF. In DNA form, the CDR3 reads TGTGCCAGCAGTTACCCCGGGACAGTCAACACTGAAGCTTTCTTT.

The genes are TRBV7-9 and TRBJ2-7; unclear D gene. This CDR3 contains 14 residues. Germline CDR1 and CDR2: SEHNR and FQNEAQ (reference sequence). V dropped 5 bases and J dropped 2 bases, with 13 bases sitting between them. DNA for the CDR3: TGTGCCAGCAGCAACGCGCCTCAAACCTACGAGCAGTACTTC. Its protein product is CASSNAPQTYEQYF.

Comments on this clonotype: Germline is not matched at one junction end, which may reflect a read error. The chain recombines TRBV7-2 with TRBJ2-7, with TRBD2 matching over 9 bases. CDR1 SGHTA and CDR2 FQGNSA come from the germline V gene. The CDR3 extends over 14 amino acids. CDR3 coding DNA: TGTGCCTGCAGCTCACTAGCGGGCACCTACGAGCAGTACTTC. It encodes CACSSLAGTYEQYF.

The CDR3 loop is CASTSGEMNTEAFF. CDR3 bases: TGCGCCAGCACGTCCGGGGAAATGAACACTGAAGCTTTCTTT. J is TRBJ1-1 and V is TRBV5-1; D gene unclear. CDR3 length: 14 amino acids. The V end lost 6 bases, the J end lost 0 bases, and 12 bases lay between the germline ends. Germline-derived CDR1 and CDR2 are SGHRS and YFSETQ.

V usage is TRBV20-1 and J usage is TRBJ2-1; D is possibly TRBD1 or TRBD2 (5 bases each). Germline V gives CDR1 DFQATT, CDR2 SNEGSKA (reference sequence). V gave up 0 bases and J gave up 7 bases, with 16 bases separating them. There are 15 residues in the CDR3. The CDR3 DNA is TGCAGTGCTAGAGATGGGGGTCATTCGGGGAATGAGCAGTTCTTC. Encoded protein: CSARDGGHSGNEQFF.

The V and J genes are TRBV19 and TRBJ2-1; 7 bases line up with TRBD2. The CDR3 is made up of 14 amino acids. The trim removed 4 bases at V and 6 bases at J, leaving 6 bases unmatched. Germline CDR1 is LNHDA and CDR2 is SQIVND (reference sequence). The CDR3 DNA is TGTGCCAGTAGTACTGGACTAGTAACCAATGAGCAGTTCTTC. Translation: CASSTGLVTNEQFF.

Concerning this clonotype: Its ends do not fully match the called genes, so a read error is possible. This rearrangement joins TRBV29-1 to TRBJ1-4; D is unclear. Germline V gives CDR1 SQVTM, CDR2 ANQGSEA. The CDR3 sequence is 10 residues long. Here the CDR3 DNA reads TGCAGCGTTCTTAGCGAAAAACCGTTTTTT. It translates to CSVLSEKPFF.

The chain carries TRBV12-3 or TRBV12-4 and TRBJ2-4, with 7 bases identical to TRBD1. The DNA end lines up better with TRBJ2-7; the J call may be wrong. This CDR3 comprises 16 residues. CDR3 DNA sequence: TGTGCCAGCATGAAGGTTTCGGGACAGAAGACCTACGAGCAGTACTTC. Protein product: CASMKVSGQKTYEQYF.

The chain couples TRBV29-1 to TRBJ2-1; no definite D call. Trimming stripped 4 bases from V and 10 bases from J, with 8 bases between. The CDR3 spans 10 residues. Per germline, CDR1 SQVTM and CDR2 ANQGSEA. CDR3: CSVGVWEQFF. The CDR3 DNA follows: TGCAGCGTTGGGGTCTGGGAGCAGTTCTTC.

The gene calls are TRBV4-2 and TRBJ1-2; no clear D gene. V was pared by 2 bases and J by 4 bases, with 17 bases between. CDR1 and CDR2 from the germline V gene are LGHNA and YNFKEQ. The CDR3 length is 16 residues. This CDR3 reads CASSQNSAGASYGYTF. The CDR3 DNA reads TGTGCCAGCAGCCAAAACTCCGCGGGAGCCAGCTATGGCTACACCTTC.

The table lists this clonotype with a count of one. The CDR3 here is CSVAASGFYTSTDTQYF. CDR3 coding DNA: TGCAGCGTTGCGGCTAGCGGGTTTTACACTAGCACAGATACGCAGTATTTT. V usage is TRBV29-1 and J usage is TRBJ2-3; 8 bases are a match to TRBD2. Germline values: CDR1 SQVTM, CDR2 ANQGSEA. CDR3 length equals 17 residues. V shed 4 bases, J shed 0 bases, and the junction held 12 bases outside the gene matches.

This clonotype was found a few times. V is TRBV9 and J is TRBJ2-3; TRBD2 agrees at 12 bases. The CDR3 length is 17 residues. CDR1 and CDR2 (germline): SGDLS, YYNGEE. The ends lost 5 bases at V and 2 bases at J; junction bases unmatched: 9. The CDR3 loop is CASSLAGGPLDTDTQYF. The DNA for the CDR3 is TGTGCCAGCAGTCTAGCGGGAGGGCCTCTCGACACAGATACGCAGTATTTT.

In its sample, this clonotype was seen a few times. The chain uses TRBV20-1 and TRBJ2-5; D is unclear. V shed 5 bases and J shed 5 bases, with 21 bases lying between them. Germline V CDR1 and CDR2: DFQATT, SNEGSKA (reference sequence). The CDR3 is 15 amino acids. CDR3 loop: CSALYGRTGFETQYF. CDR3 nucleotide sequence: TGCAGTGCTCTATACGGCAGGACGGGCTTCGAGACCCAGTACTTC.

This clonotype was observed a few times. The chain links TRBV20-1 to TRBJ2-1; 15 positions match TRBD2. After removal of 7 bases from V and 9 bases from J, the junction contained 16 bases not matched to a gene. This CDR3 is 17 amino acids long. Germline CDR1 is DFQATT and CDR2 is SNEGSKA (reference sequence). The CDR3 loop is CSVSIRTSGGAPGEQFF. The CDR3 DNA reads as TGCAGTGTGTCTATAAGGACTAGCGGGGGGGCCCCGGGTGAGCAGTTCTTC.

The CDR3 loop reads CASSSGANSGYTF. CDR3 bases: TGTGCCAGCAGTTCGGGCGCGAATTCGGGCTACACCTTC. The genes are TRBV12-3 or TRBV12-4 and TRBJ1-2; D unclear. V lost 4 bases and J lost 8, with 14 bases in between. The CDR3 is 13 residues long.

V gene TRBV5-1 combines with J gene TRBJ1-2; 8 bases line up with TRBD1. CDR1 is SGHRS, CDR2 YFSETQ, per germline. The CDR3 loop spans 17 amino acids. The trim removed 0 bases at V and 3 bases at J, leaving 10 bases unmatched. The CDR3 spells CASSLEGLTGEDYGYTF. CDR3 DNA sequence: TGCGCCAGCAGCTTGGAGGGACTGACAGGGGAAGACTATGGCTACACCTTC.

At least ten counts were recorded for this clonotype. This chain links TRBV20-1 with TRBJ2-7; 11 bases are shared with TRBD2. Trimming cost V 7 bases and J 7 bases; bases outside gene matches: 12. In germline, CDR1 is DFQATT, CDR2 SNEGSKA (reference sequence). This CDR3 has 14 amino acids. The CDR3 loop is CSVQTSGTVWEQYF. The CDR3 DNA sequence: TGCAGTGTCCAGACTAGCGGGACAGTATGGGAGCAGTACTTC.

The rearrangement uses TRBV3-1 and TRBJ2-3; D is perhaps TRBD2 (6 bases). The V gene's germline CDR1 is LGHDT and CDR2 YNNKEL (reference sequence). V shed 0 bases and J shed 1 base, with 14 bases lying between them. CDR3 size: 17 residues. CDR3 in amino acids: CASSQDPPGARTDTQYF. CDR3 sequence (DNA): TGTGCCAGCAGCCAAGATCCCCCGGGAGCACGCACAGATACGCAGTATTTT.

CDR3 sequence: CASSLVPDRHVYEQYF. CDR3 in DNA: TGTGCCAGCAGCTTAGTCCCCGACCGACACGTTTACGAGCAGTACTTC. J is TRBJ2-5 and V is TRBV7-9; no definite D call. The J call may be wrong; the DNA end is better matched by TRBJ2-7. Germline loops: CDR1 SEHNR, CDR2 FQNEAQ (reference sequence). There are 16 residues in the CDR3.